The present T cell receptor (beta chain) was sequenced within a study of blood T cell repertoires in COVID-19. CDR1 and CDR2 (germline): PRHDT, FYEKMQ (reference sequence). Trimming took 2 bases from V and 2 from J, leaving 8 bases between them. The CDR3 totals 14 residues. Authors' methods: Amplifying reference gene primers gave estimates of nucleated cell counts. Only in-frame clones appear in the TCRdb table, and some are missing; sequencing was by immunoSEQ multiplex PCR. The V and J calls and clone size are taken from that table; D and trimming were inferred from the DNA. The table lists around 170,000 clones, about three quarters of them singletons. Patients in Seattle were enrolled during active infection, then followed longitudinally.

This chain links TRBV13 with TRBJ2-3; no clear D. The sequencing sample was made of peripheral blood. This sequence originates from a woman aged 80 or over with COVID-19, enrolled during active disease. CDR3 residues: CASSLSLVTDTQYF. Written as DNA, the CDR3 is TGTGCCAGCAGCTTAAGCCTAGTCACAGATACGCAGTATTTT.